This T cell receptor (beta chain) was found in a study of blood T cells in healthy people across ages. Whole-study findings and limits: Samples with more naive T cells showed higher observed beta diversity.

A remark on this clonotype: Its matching antigen is unknown.

Extraction yielded at least 5 micrograms of total RNA per sample. A second roughly 7 to 11 cycle PCR used barcoded and J-beta primers. Each cDNA molecule was tagged by a template-switch adaptor that had 12 random nucleotides. MiXCR, applied by TCRdb to the 5' RACE reads, yields one record per CDR3 protein. In the table there are under 750,000 distinct CDR3 sequences, around 48% of which are singletons. Germline assignment: CDR1 SGHTA and CDR2 FQGTGA. The CDR3 length is 15 residues. The specimen was blood. This TCR derives from a man older than 75 in good health. This chain connects TRBV7-3 to TRBJ2-7; D call uncertain. The J call may be incorrect, as the DNA end agrees better with TRBJ2-5. Written as DNA, the CDR3 is TGTGCCAGCAGCCAAACGGCAGGTTTCCAAGAGACCCAGTACTTC. Residues: CASSQTAGFQETQYF.